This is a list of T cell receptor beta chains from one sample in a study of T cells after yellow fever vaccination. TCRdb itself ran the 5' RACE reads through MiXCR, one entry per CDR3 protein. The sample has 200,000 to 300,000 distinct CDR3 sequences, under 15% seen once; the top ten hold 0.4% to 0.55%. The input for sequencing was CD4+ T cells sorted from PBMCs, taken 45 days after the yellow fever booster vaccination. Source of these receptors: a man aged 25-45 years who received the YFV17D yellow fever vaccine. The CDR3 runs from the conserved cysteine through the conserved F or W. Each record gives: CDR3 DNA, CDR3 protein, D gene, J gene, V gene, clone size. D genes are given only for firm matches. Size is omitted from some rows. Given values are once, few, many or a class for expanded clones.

DNA: TGTGCCAGCAGCTTGCCCGGTACTAGTATTCAGCAGTTCTTC
CDR3: CASSLPGTSIQQFF
D: -
J: TRBJ2-1
V: TRBV11-2
size: -

DNA: TGTGCCAGCAGTTTTCCCGGGGCCCAAGAGACCCAGTACTTC
CDR3: CASSFPGAQETQYF
D: -
J: TRBJ2-5
V: TRBV27
size: -

DNA: TGTGCCAGCAGTTCCCCCGGGACAACCCACGAGCAGTACTTC
CDR3: CASSSPGTTHEQYF
D: -
J: TRBJ2-7
V: TRBV6-5
size: -

DNA: TGTGCCAGCTCTTACGGACAGGGGGGAACCTACGAGCAGTACTTC
CDR3: CASSYGQGGTYEQYF
D: TRBD1
J: TRBJ2-7
V: TRBV18
size: few

DNA: TGCGCCAGCAGCCAAGATACGGGCTCGAACACTGAAGCTTTCTTT
CDR3: CASSQDTGSNTEAFF
D: -
J: TRBJ1-1
V: TRBV4-3
size: -

DNA: TGCAGTGCTAAGGGACGCCGCCAAAGCGATGAGCAGTTCTTC
CDR3: CSAKGRRQSDEQFF
D: -
J: TRBJ2-1
V: TRBV20-1
size: few

DNA: TGCGCCAGCAGCTTGGGACCCGACGGGGCGGCCGGGGAGCTGTTTTTT
CDR3: CASSLGPDGAAGELFF
D: -
J: TRBJ2-2
V: TRBV5-1
size: -

DNA: TGTGCCAGCCAGAGGAGGGTGATTGCAGATACGCAGTATTTT
CDR3: CASQRRVIADTQYF
D: -
J: TRBJ2-3
V: TRBV6-2/TRBV6-3
size: -

DNA: TGCAGTGCTAGAAAGTCGTTGACAATTTCCGATACGCAGTATTTT
CDR3: CSARKSLTISDTQYF
D: -
J: TRBJ2-3
V: TRBV20-1
size: few

DNA: TGCAGCGCACGATCAACGGGGTCGATGGGCGAGCAGTACTTC
CDR3: CSARSTGSMGEQYF
D: -
J: TRBJ2-7
V: TRBV29-1
size: -

DNA: TGTGCCAGCAGCTTAGCGCTGGGGGTAGAAGGCTACACCTTC
CDR3: CASSLALGVEGYTF
D: -
J: TRBJ1-2
V: TRBV7-9
size: few

DNA: TGCGCCAGCAGCTTGAGGGGAGAAGATACGCAGTATTTT
CDR3: CASSLRGEDTQYF
D: -
J: TRBJ2-3
V: TRBV5-1
size: few

DNA: TGCGCCAGCAGCTTGAGCGGGACAACGAAAGATACGCAGTATTTT
CDR3: CASSLSGTTKDTQYF
D: -
J: TRBJ2-3
V: TRBV5-1
size: -

DNA: TGCAGTGCTAGAGGACCATCCCCCCTTGAGCAGTTCTTC
CDR3: CSARGPSPLEQFF
D: -
J: TRBJ2-1
V: TRBV20-1
size: once

DNA: TGTGCCATCAGCCCAGGGGGCAGGGAGACCCAGTACTTC
CDR3: CAISPGGRETQYF
D: TRBD1
J: TRBJ2-5
V: TRBV7-9
size: -

DNA: TGCAGTGCTCCCTCCGGGACAGCCGACCCGGGTACGCAGTATTTT
CDR3: CSAPSGTADPGTQYF
D: TRBD1
J: TRBJ2-3
V: TRBV20-1
size: -

DNA: TGTGCCAGCAGCTATCGGACTAGCGGAGATTACGAGCAGTACTTC
CDR3: CASSYRTSGDYEQYF
D: TRBD2
J: TRBJ2-7
V: TRBV12-3/TRBV12-4
size: -

DNA: TGCGCCAGCAGTCCCAGCGGGCTCCCCTCCTACGAGCAGTACTTC
CDR3: CASSPSGLPSYEQYF
D: -
J: TRBJ2-7
V: TRBV5-1
size: -

DNA: TGTGCCAGCAGCTCTCGTCACGACAATGAGCAGTTCTTC
CDR3: CASSSRHDNEQFF
D: -
J: TRBJ2-1
V: TRBV7-2
size: few

DNA: TGTGCCAGCAGCGCCTTGGGGGATGAGCAGTTCTTC
CDR3: CASSALGDEQFF
D: -
J: TRBJ2-1
V: TRBV6-2/TRBV6-3
size: few

DNA: TGTGCCAGCAGTTCGGAGTCGGGGCAGCCCCAGCATTTT
CDR3: CASSSESGQPQHF
D: -
J: TRBJ1-5
V: TRBV12-3/TRBV12-4
size: -

DNA: TGTGCCACCGCGACAGGGGGGGGCAATCAGCCCCAGCATTTT
CDR3: CATATGGGNQPQHF
D: TRBD1
J: TRBJ1-5
V: TRBV24-1
size: -

DNA: TGCAGTGCTAGAGGGACAGGGGCGCAGAATGAGCAGTTCTTC
CDR3: CSARGTGAQNEQFF
D: TRBD1
J: TRBJ2-1
V: TRBV20-1
size: -

DNA: TGCAGCGCTTTGACAGTTAGCTCCTACAATGAGCAGTTCTTC
CDR3: CSALTVSSYNEQFF
D: -
J: TRBJ2-1
V: TRBV29-1
size: -

DNA: TGTGCCATCAGTGAGGGGACAGGGGAAGGAGGCTACACCTTC
CDR3: CAISEGTGEGGYTF
D: TRBD1
J: TRBJ1-2
V: TRBV10-3
size: few

DNA: TGTGCCAGCAGCTTAGAAGGGGTAGGGACCCCATCGCGCCCCTACGAGCAGTACTTC
CDR3: CASSLEGVGTPSRPYEQYF
D: -
J: TRBJ2-7
V: TRBV11-1
size: -

DNA: TGTGCCAGCAGTAACCACCGACCCCTGGGGATAGCCAAAAACATTCAGTACTTC
CDR3: CASSNHRPLGIAKNIQYF
D: -
J: TRBJ2-4
V: TRBV6-2/TRBV6-3
size: many

DNA: TGCGCCAGCAGCTTTTATTCAGGGGACTATGGCTACACCTTC
CDR3: CASSFYSGDYGYTF
D: -
J: TRBJ1-2
V: TRBV5-1
size: -

DNA: TGCAGCGTTGATATTGGGGTGAAAGAGACCCAGTACTTC
CDR3: CSVDIGVKETQYF
D: -
J: TRBJ2-5
V: TRBV29-1
size: -

DNA: TGTGCCAGCAGCAAACTCGGGACGATTTCATACGAGCAGTACTTC
CDR3: CASSKLGTISYEQYF
D: -
J: TRBJ2-7
V: TRBV6-1
size: few

DNA: TGTGCCAGCAGCTTAATATTGGATCAACCTACGCAGTATTTT
CDR3: CASSLILDQPTQYF
D: -
J: TRBJ2-3
V: TRBV7-2
size: few

DNA: TGTGCCACCAGCAAGAGCGGGAGGGAGACCCAGTACTTC
CDR3: CATSKSGRETQYF
D: TRBD2
J: TRBJ2-5
V: TRBV15
size: -

DNA: TGCAGTGCTGCTAAGGGGGCGCCGTCCTACGAGCAGTACTTC
CDR3: CSAAKGAPSYEQYF
D: TRBD1
J: TRBJ2-7
V: TRBV20-1
size: few

DNA: TGTGCCAGCAGCGTACGACAGGGCAATGAGCAGTTCTTC
CDR3: CASSVRQGNEQFF
D: TRBD1
J: TRBJ2-1
V: TRBV9
size: few

DNA: TGTGCCAGCGATCCCTGGAGACTAGCGGGACCCAATGAGCAGTTCTTC
CDR3: CASDPWRLAGPNEQFF
D: TRBD2
J: TRBJ2-1
V: TRBV28
size: -

DNA: TGTGCCAGCGAGGGAATGAGCACAGATACGCAGTATTTT
CDR3: CASEGMSTDTQYF
D: -
J: TRBJ2-3
V: TRBV12-3/TRBV12-4
size: few

DNA: TGCAGTGCTAGGGACGGAAACTACGAGCAGTACTTC
CDR3: CSARDGNYEQYF
D: -
J: TRBJ2-7
V: TRBV20-1
size: many

DNA: TGTGCCAGCAGTCCCTTAACTAGCGGGTTTTACGAGCAGTACTTC
CDR3: CASSPLTSGFYEQYF
D: TRBD2
J: TRBJ2-7
V: TRBV12-3/TRBV12-4
size: -

DNA: TGTGCCAGCTCACCACCACTAGAAACGGAAGAGACCCAGTACTTC
CDR3: CASSPPLETEETQYF
D: -
J: TRBJ2-5
V: TRBV18
size: -

DNA: TGTGCCAGCAGCCCAAATGGGGGAGGTGCGGCCCTCCCCTACGAGCAGTACTTC
CDR3: CASSPNGGGAALPYEQYF
D: -
J: TRBJ2-7
V: TRBV11-2
size: -

DNA: TGTGCCAGCAGCCAGGACCACAGGGAAAGCACAGATACGCAGTATTTT
CDR3: CASSQDHRESTDTQYF
D: -
J: TRBJ2-3
V: TRBV14
size: few

DNA: TGTGCCAGCAGCTTAGGCAGGGTTGGTTCCTACGAGCAGTACTTC
CDR3: CASSLGRVGSYEQYF
D: -
J: TRBJ2-7
V: TRBV7-2
size: many

DNA: TGCAGTGCTAGATTCGCGGGGGTCACAGATACGCAGTATTTT
CDR3: CSARFAGVTDTQYF
D: TRBD2
J: TRBJ2-3
V: TRBV20-1
size: -

DNA: TGTGCCAGCAGCGTATCAGGGGAACTCTACAATGAGCAGTTCTTC
CDR3: CASSVSGELYNEQFF
D: -
J: TRBJ2-1
V: TRBV9
size: -

DNA: TGCGCCAGCAGCTTGGGACAGGAATACAATGAGCAGTTCTTC
CDR3: CASSLGQEYNEQFF
D: -
J: TRBJ2-1
V: TRBV5-1
size: few

DNA: TGTGCCAGCAGCCAAGGGCGGGAGTACGAGCAGTACTTC
CDR3: CASSQGREYEQYF
D: TRBD2
J: TRBJ2-7
V: TRBV3-1
size: few

DNA: TGTGCCAGCAGCTTAGCGATGGCGGGGAACACTGAAGCTTTCTTT
CDR3: CASSLAMAGNTEAFF
D: -
J: TRBJ1-1
V: TRBV7-9
size: -

DNA: TGTGCCATCAGTGATTCTAACAGGGTGGGAAACATTCAGTACTTC
CDR3: CAISDSNRVGNIQYF
D: -
J: TRBJ2-4
V: TRBV10-3
size: -

DNA: TGTGCCAGCAGCTATCCGGGACTAGCGGTAGGGAATGAGCAGTTCTTC
CDR3: CASSYPGLAVGNEQFF
D: TRBD2
J: TRBJ2-1
V: TRBV14
size: few

DNA: TGTGCCAGCAGTCCCTGGATAAACACCGGGGAGCTGTTTTTT
CDR3: CASSPWINTGELFF
D: -
J: TRBJ2-2
V: TRBV27
size: few

DNA: TGCGCCAGCAGCCAATTTCAGGACCAATCCAACAATGAGCAGTTCTTC
CDR3: CASSQFQDQSNNEQFF
D: -
J: TRBJ2-1
V: TRBV4-3
size: -